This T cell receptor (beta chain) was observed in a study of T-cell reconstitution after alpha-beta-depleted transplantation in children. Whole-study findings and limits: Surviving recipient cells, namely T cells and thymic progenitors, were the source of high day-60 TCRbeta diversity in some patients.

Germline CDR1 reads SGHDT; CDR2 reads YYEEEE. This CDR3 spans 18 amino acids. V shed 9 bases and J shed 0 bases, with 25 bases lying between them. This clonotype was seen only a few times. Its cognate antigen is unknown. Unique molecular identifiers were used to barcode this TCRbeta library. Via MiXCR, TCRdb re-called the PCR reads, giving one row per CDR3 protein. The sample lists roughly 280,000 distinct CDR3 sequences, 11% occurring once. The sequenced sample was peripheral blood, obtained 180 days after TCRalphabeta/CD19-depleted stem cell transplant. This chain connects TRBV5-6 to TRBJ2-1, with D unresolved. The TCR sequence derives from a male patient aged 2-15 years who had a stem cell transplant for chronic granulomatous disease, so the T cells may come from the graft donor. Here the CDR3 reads CAMSPWANPLLSYNEQFF. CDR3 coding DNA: TGTGCCATGAGCCCCTGGGCAAATCCGTTACTCTCCTACAATGAGCAGTTCTTC.